This is a list of T cell receptor beta chains from one sample in a study of persistence of HIV-infected CD4 T cells. Their antigens are not known. The protocol was immunoSEQ multiplex PCR, while the TCRdb copy is restricted to in-frame clones and leaves out a portion. The sample lists about 21,000 clones; around 78% were seen once. The material was CD4+ T cells sorted from PBMCs after roughly 20-hour stimulation, obtained from a patient who received antiretroviral therapy. The receptors shown here come from an adult man with HIV who was CMV-seropositive. The CDR3 runs from the conserved cysteine through the conserved F or W. The D gene is left open where the match is weak. The size entry is marked missing in some rows and otherwise reads once, few, many or a size class.

j_call,clone_size,v_call,d_call,cdr3_aa,cdr3_nt
TRBJ1-1,.,TRBV6-5,.,CASSYGRISEAFF,TGTGCCAGCAGTTACGGACGGATTAGTGAAGCTTTCTTT
TRBJ1-6,.,TRBV28,TRBD1,CASSTPTGTASPLHF,TGTGCCAGCAGTACCCCGACAGGGACGGCTTCACCCCTCCACTTT
TRBJ2-2,.,TRBV7-2,.,CASSPTGNTGELFF,TGTGCCAGCAGCCCGACAGGGAACACCGGGGAGCTGTTTTTT
TRBJ1-5,.,TRBV19,.,CASSIPLDYSNQPQHF,TGTGCCAGTAGTATCCCCCTCGATTATAGCAATCAGCCCCAGCATTTT
TRBJ1-1,.,TRBV29-1,TRBD1,CSGWDSPLTEAFF,TGCAGCGGGTGGGACAGCCCTCTGACTGAAGCTTTCTTT
TRBJ1-1,.,TRBV5-1,.,CASSLDGEMNTEAFF,TGCGCCAGCAGCTTGGACGGGGAGATGAACACTGAAGCTTTCTTT
TRBJ2-7,few,TRBV18,.,CASSPPSVSYEQYF,TGTGCCAGCTCACCCCCTTCCGTTTCCTACGAGCAGTACTTC
TRBJ1-1,.,TRBV6-1,TRBD1,CASSEAGQDEAFF,TGTGCCAGCAGTGAAGCAGGACAGGATGAAGCTTTCTTT
TRBJ1-1,once,TRBV11-3,.,CASSPTRHAEAFF,TGTGCCAGCAGTCCAACGCGGCACGCTGAAGCTTTCTTT
TRBJ2-2,.,TRBV6-5,TRBD1,CASSFDRGDTGELFF,TGTGCCAGCAGTTTCGACAGGGGGGACACCGGGGAGCTGTTTTTT
TRBJ1-4,once,TRBV2,.,CASREFATNEKLFF,TGTGCCAGCAGGGAGTTTGCAACTAATGAAAAACTGTTTTTT